Sequencing of this T cell receptor beta chain was carried out in a study of blood T cell repertoires in COVID-19. Across the whole study: The cDNA or gDNA used as material had been derived from T cells, B-cell-depleted T cells, or PBMCs.

A few counts support this clone. J lost 2 bases, V lost 6 bases, and 5 bases had no gene match. From germline, CDR1 is SQVTM and CDR2 ANQGSEA. The CDR3 has 14 residues. Clones were read by immunoSEQ multiplex PCR, and TCRdb kept only the in-frame ones, dropping some. The data contain 150,000 or so clones, about 81% of them seen just once; the ten biggest clones take up approximately 10%. The receptor's source is a human donor in a cohort sampled during active COVID-19. Sample: peripheral blood. This chain links TRBV29-1 with TRBJ1-3, with 9 bases lining up with TRBD1. CDR3 amino acids: CSVQGTGTGNTIYF. The CDR3 DNA sequence: TGCAGCGTCCAAGGGACAGGGACTGGAAACACCATATATTTT.